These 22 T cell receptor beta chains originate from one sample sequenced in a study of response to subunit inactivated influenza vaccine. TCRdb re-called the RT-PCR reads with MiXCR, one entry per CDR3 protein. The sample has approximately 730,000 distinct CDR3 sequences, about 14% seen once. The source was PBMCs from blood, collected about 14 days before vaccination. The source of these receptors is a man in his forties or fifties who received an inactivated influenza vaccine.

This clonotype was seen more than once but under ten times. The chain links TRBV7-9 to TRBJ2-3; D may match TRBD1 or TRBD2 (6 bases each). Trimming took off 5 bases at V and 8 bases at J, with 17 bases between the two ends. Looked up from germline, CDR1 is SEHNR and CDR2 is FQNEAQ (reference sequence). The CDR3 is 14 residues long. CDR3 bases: TGTGCCAGCAGCGGGGGGCCTGGTGAGGGTACGCAGTATTTT. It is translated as CASSGGPGEGTQYF.

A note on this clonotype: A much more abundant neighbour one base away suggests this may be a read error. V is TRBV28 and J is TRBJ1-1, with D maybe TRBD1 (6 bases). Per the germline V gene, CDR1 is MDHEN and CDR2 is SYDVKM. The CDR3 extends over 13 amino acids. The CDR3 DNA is TGTGCCAGCAGCTCCCAGGGGCGCACTGAAGTTTTCTTT. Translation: CASSSQGRTEVFF. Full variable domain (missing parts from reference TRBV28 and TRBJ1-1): DVKVTQSSRYLVKRTGEKVFLECVQDMDHENMFWYRQDPGLGLRLIYFSYDVKMKEKGDIPEGYSVSREKKERFSLILESASTNQTSMYLCASSSQGRTEVFFGQGTRLTVV.

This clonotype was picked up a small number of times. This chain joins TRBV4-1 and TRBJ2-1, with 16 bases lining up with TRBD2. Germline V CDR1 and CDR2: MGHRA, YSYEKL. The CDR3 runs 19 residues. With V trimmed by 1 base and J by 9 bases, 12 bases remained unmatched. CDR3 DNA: TGCGCCAGCAGCCAAGCGTTAAGGGGACTAGCGGGGGGGATCAGTGAGCAGTTCTTC. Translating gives CASSQALRGLAGGISEQFF.

This CDR3 is CAGIANTGELFF. CDR3 bases: TGTGCCGGGATCGCGAACACCGGGGAGCTGTTTTTT. This rearrangement joins TRBV19 to TRBJ2-2; no clear D gene. This CDR3 has 12 residues. Germline CDR1 LNHDA, CDR2 SQIVND (reference sequence). V lost 11 bases, J lost 0 bases, and 7 bases lay in between.

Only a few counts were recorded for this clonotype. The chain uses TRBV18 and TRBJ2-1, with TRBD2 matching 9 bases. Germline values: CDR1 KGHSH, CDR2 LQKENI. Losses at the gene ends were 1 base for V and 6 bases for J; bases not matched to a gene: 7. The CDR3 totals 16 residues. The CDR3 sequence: CASSPQRRGGLNEQFF. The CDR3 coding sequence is TGTGCCAGCTCACCACAAAGGCGGGGGGGCCTCAATGAGCAGTTCTTC.

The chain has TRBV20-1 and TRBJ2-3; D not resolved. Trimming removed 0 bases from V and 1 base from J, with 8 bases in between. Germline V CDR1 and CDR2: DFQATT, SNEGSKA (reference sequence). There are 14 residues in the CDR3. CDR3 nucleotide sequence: TGCAGTGCTAGAGATTATAGGGGCACAGATACGCAGTATTTT. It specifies CSARDYRGTDTQYF.

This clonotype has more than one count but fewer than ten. CDR3 bases: TGTGCCACCAGTGAAGGGGGCCCCAAGAAGCCCCAGCATTTT. Its translation is CATSEGGPKKPQHF. This chain uses TRBV24-1 with TRBJ1-5; 7 positions agree with TRBD1. J lost 8 bases, V lost 4 bases, and 7 bases had no gene match. Germline CDR1 is KGHDR and CDR2 is SFDVKD. This CDR3 has 14 residues.

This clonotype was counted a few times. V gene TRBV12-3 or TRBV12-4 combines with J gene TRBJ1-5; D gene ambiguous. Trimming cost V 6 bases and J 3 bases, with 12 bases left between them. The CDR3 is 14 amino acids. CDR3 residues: CASRTGRANQPQHF. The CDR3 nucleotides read TGTGCCAGCAGGACCGGAAGAGCCAATCAGCCCCAGCATTTT.

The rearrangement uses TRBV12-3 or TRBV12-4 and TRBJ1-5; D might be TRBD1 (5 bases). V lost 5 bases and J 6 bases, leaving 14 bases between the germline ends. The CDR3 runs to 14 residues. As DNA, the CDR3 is TGTGCCAGCAGTCCCCCCGGGGCCGTTCAGCCCCAGCATTTT. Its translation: CASSPPGAVQPQHF.

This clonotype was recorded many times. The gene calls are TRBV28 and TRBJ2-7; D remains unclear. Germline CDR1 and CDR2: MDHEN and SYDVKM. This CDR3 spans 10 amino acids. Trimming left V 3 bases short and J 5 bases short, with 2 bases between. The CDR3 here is CASSFHEQYF. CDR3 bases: TGTGCCAGCAGTTTCCACGAGCAGTACTTC.

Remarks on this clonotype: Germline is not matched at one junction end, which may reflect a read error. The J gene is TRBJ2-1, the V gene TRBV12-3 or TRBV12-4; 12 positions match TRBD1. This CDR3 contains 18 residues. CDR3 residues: CARSHTNFRDRGLDEQFF. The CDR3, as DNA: TGTGCCCGCAGTCACACCAATTTCCGGGACAGGGGGCTCGATGAGCAGTTCTTC.

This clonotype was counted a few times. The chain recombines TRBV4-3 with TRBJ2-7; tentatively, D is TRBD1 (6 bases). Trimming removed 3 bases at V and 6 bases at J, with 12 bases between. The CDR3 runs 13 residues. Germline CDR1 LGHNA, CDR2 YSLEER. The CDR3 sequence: CASSQLLGGEQYF. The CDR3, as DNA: TGCGCCAGCAGCCAGCTACTAGGGGGCGAGCAGTACTTC.

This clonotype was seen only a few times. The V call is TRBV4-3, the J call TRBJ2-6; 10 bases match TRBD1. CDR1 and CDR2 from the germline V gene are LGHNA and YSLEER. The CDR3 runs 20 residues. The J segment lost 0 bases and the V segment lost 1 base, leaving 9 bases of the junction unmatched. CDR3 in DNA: TGCGCCAGCAGCCAAGGAGAGGGACAGGGGATTTCCTCTGGGGCCAACGTCCTGACTTTC. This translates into CASSQGEGQGISSGANVLTF.

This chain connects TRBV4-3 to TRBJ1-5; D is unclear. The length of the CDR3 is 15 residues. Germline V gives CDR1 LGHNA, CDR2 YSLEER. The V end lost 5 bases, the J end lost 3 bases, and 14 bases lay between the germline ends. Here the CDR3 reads CASSIQVGSNQPQHF. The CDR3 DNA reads TGCGCCAGCAGCATCCAGGTCGGCTCCAATCAGCCCCAGCATTTT.

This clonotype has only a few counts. CDR3 amino acids: CASSPPERVETNEQFF. The CDR3 DNA sequence: TGTGCCAGCTCACCACCGGAAAGGGTGGAAACCAATGAGCAGTTCTTC. The rearrangement joins TRBV18 to TRBJ2-1; no definite D call. Trimming shortened V by 0 bases and J by 6 bases, and 15 bases separated the two germline ends. CDR3 length: 16 residues. Germline V gives CDR1 KGHSH, CDR2 LQKENI.

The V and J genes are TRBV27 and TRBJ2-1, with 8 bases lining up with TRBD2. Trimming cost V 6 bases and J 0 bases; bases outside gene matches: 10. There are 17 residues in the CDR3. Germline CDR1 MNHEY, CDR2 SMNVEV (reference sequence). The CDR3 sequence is CASRRLATSSSYNEQFF. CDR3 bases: TGTGCCAGCAGACGACTAGCGACAAGTTCCTCCTACAATGAGCAGTTCTTC.

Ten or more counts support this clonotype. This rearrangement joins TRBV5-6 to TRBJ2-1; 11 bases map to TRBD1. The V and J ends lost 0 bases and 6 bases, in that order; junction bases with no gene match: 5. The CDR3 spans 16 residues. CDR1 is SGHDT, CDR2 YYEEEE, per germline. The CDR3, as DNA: TGTGCCAGCAGCTTGGTGGTCGGGACAGGGGGCAATGAGCAGTTCTTC. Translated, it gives CASSLVVGTGGNEQFF.

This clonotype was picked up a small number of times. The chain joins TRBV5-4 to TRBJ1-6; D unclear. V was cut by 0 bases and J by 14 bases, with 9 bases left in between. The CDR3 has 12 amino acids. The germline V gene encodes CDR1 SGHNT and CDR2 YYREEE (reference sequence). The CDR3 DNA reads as TGTGCCAGCAGCTTGGATGCAGTGACCCTCCACTTT. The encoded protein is CASSLDAVTLHF.

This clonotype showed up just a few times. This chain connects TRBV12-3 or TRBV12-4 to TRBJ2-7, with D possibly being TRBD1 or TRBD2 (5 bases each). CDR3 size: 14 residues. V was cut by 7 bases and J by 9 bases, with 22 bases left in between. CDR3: CASTTERTTFVQYF. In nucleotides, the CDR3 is TGTGCCAGCACAACAGAGCGGACAACCTTTGTGCAGTACTTC.

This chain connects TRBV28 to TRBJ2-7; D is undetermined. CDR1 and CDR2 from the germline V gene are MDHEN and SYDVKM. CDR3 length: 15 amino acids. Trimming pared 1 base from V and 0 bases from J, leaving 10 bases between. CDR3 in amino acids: CASSLSGRSSYEQYF. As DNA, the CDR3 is TGTGCCAGCAGTTTATCGGGCAGGTCCTCCTACGAGCAGTACTTC.

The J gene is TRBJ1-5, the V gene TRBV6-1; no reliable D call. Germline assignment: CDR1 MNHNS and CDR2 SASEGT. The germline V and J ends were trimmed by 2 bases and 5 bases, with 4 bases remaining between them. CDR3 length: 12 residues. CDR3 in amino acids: CASSEWDQPQHF. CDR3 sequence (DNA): TGTGCCAGCAGTGAATGGGATCAGCCCCAGCATTTT.

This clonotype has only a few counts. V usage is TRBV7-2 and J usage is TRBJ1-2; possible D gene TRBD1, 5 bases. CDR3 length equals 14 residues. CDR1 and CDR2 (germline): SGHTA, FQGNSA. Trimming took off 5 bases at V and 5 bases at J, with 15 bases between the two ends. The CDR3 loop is CASSPMEGAYGYTF. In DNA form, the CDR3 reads TGTGCCAGCAGCCCAATGGAAGGGGCATATGGCTACACCTTC.